Below are 25 T cell receptor beta chains sequenced from a single sample in a study of T cell repertoires in cytomegalovirus infection. TCRdb reanalysed the reads using MiXCR and keeps one entry per CDR3 protein. The sample has about 740,000 distinct CDR3 sequences, roughly a third seen once; the top ten hold 2.8%. Sequences were obtained from PBMCs. These TCRs come from a human donor in good health (CMV status not recorded). Some clones in this sample may be carry-over from other donors' samples.

This clonotype was counted at least ten times. The gene calls are TRBV7-2 and TRBJ1-2; no definite D call. The germline gives CDR1 SGHTA, CDR2 FQGNSA. There are 16 residues in the CDR3. V shed 0 bases and J shed 8 bases, with 19 bases lying between them. CDR3 amino acids: CASSLALPTLSGGYTF. In DNA form, the CDR3 reads TGTGCCAGCAGCTTAGCGCTTCCAACCCTATCGGGGGGCTACACCTTC.

This chain uses TRBV7-2 with TRBJ2-3; 11 bases fit TRBD2. CDR3 length: 16 amino acids. Germline CDR1 SGHTA, CDR2 FQGNSA. Trimming cost V 5 bases and J 2 bases; bases outside gene matches: 6. Here the CDR3 DNA reads TGTGCCAGCAGCCTAGATAGCGGGAGGGCCACAGATACGCAGTATTTT. It encodes CASSLDSGRATDTQYF.

This chain links TRBV27 with TRBJ2-1; 10 positions match TRBD2. V lost 5 bases and J lost 2; bases outside the gene matches: 9. The CDR3 is made up of 17 amino acids. Per the germline V gene, CDR1 is MNHEY and CDR2 is SMNVEV (reference sequence). The CDR3, as DNA: TGTGCCAGCAGTAGACATATAGCGGGGGGAACCTACAATGAGCAGTTCTTC. It yields the protein CASSRHIAGGTYNEQFF.

This clonotype was observed a few times. This chain connects TRBV7-3 to TRBJ2-3, with a possible D match to TRBD1 (6 bases). V was cut by 2 bases and J by 3 bases, with 12 bases left in between. The germline gives CDR1 SGHTA, CDR2 FQGTGA. The CDR3 loop spans 15 amino acids. In DNA, the CDR3 is TGTGCCAGCAGCTTACTTCACGGGACAACAGATACGCAGTATTTT. Protein: CASSLLHGTTDTQYF.

In this sample, this clonotype turned up a few times. V usage is TRBV20-1 and J usage is TRBJ2-5; 7 positions match TRBD2. Per germline, CDR1 DFQATT and CDR2 SNEGSKA (reference sequence). V lost 0 bases, J lost 5 bases, and 9 bases stayed unmatched. There are 15 residues in the CDR3. CDR3 nucleotides: TGCAGTGCTAGAGAATGGGGAGGGCCGGGTGAGACCCAGTACTTC. Translating it yields CSAREWGGPGETQYF.

This clonotype was detected only a few times. J is TRBJ2-5 and V is TRBV5-1; D may be TRBD1 or TRBD2 (5 bases each). The CDR3 runs to 16 residues. Trimming cost V 3 bases and J 4 bases, with 19 bases left between them. Germline V gene sequence: CDR1 SGHRS, CDR2 YFSETQ. The CDR3 bases are TGCGCCAGCAGCTCTTACCCGACGGGGCGTGGAGAGACCCAGTACTTC. Residues: CASSSYPTGRGETQYF.

Concerning this clonotype itself: A junction end diverges from the germline sequence, so it may reflect a read error. The rearrangement links TRBV5-3 to TRBJ2-7; TRBD2 aligns across 8 bases. TRBV5-3 belongs to the ORF category, with a function that is uncertain. This CDR3 spans 16 amino acids. The CDR3 coding sequence is TGTGCCAGCAGCTCCAAACCGGGACTAGGAGCTGGGGAGCAGTACTTC. Its translation: CASSSKPGLGAGEQYF.

This clonotype showed up just a few times. V and J are TRBV7-9 and TRBJ1-1; D is ambiguous. Germline CDR1 SEHNR, CDR2 FQNEAQ (reference sequence). V lost 3 bases and J 1 base, leaving 9 bases between the germline ends. The CDR3 covers 14 residues. The CDR3 DNA sequence: TGTGCCAGCAGCTTTACCAAACCGAACACTGAAGCTTTCTTT. Translated: CASSFTKPNTEAFF.

This clonotype was seen many times. The gene calls are TRBV7-2 and TRBJ2-5; the D gene is possibly TRBD2 (7 bases). Per the germline V gene, CDR1 is SGHTA and CDR2 is FQGNSA. The V and J ends lost 5 bases and 1 base respectively, with 14 bases between them. This CDR3 has 15 residues. CDR3 residues: CASSLQGGGQETQYF. CDR3 DNA sequence: TGTGCCAGCAGCCTACAAGGGGGGGGCCAAGAGACCCAGTACTTC.

The chain joins TRBV7-8 to TRBJ2-7; D gene unclear. This CDR3 is built from 15 residues. Per the germline V gene, CDR1 is SGHVS and CDR2 is FQNEAQ. The ends were cut back, 1 base at V and 0 bases at J, with 10 bases in the middle. As DNA, the CDR3 is TGTGCCAGCAGCTTAGACGGCAGTTACTCCTACGAGCAGTACTTC. Encoded protein: CASSLDGSYSYEQYF.

The chain links TRBV7-9 to TRBJ2-7; D is unresolved. The CDR3 is made up of 13 amino acids. Per the germline V gene, CDR1 is SEHNR and CDR2 is FQNEAQ (reference sequence). V lost 6 bases and J lost 7, with 16 bases in between. CDR3 protein: CASRDHSLFEQYF. In DNA, the CDR3 is TGTGCCAGCAGGGATCACAGTCTTTTTGAGCAGTACTTC. Looking up the rest from reference TRBV7-9 and TRBJ2-7 gives the full variable domain: DTGVSQNPRHKITKRGQNVTFRCDPISEHNRLYWYRQTLGQGPEFLTYFQNEAQLEKSRLLSDRFSAERPKGSFSTLEIQRTEQGDSAMYLCASRDHSLFEQYFGPGTRLTVT.

J is TRBJ2-5 and V is TRBV20-1; TRBD2 matches at 7 bases. With 1 base clipped from V and 0 bases from J, the junction kept 8 bases outside the gene matches. The CDR3 runs 16 residues. Germline assignment: CDR1 DFQATT and CDR2 SNEGSKA (reference sequence). The CDR3 region is CSARGGGGEYQETQYF. CDR3 bases: TGCAGTGCTAGAGGGGGGGGAGGCGAGTACCAAGAGACCCAGTACTTC.

This chain connects TRBV28 to TRBJ1-6, with D perhaps matching TRBD1 (5 bases). In germline, CDR1 is MDHEN, CDR2 SYDVKM. Trimming removed 5 bases at V and 2 bases at J, with 16 bases between. The CDR3 has 17 residues. The DNA of the CDR3 is TGTGCCAGCAGTGACCTGGGGGGGTTCCCCTATAATTCACCCCTCCACTTT. Translated: CASSDLGGFPYNSPLHF.

This clonotype was observed a few times. The chain employs TRBV28 and TRBJ1-5; no firm D call. Trimming stripped 3 bases from V and 6 bases from J, with 15 bases between. Looked up from germline, CDR1 is MDHEN and CDR2 is SYDVKM. The CDR3 loop spans 15 amino acids. The CDR3 loop reads CASSFLGEIGQPQHF. Written as DNA, the CDR3 is TGTGCCAGCAGTTTTCTTGGAGAGATTGGTCAGCCCCAGCATTTT.

J is TRBJ2-3 and V is TRBV7-6, with 11 bases identical to TRBD2. V lost 5 bases to trimming and J lost 6 bases; unmatched junction nucleotides: 7. In germline, CDR1 is SGHVS, CDR2 FNYEAQ. This CDR3 spans 15 amino acids. The CDR3: CASSPTSGDLDTQYF. The CDR3 coding sequence is TGTGCCAGCAGCCCGACTAGCGGGGACCTGGATACGCAGTATTTT.

This clonotype was observed at least ten times. Germline and junction disagree at one end, which may indicate a read error. V usage is TRBV7-8 and J usage is TRBJ2-7, with 8 bases matching TRBD2. The CDR3 is 16 amino acids. The germline V gene has CDR1 SGHVS and CDR2 FQNEAQ. CDR3 in amino acids: CASSLANGGDSYEQYF. In DNA, the CDR3 is TGTGCCAGCAGCCTAGCTAACGGGGGGGACTCCTACGAGCAGTACTTC.

This clonotype was detected only once. CDR3 nucleotide sequence: TGTGCCAGCAGTTGGACAGGGGGCAACGAGCAGTACTTC. The encoded protein is CASSWTGGNEQYF. This sequence joins TRBV27 and TRBJ2-7; TRBD1 matches at 11 bases. Germline assignment: CDR1 MNHEY and CDR2 SMNVEV (reference sequence). CDR3 size: 13 residues. V dropped 4 bases and J dropped 5; count of bases not matched to a gene: 1.

The V and J genes are TRBV12-3 or TRBV12-4 and TRBJ2-2; TRBD2 matches 10 bases. The length of the CDR3 is 17 residues. J was trimmed by 4 bases and V by 5 bases; bases with no gene match: 10. CDR3 DNA: TGTGCCAGCAGTCGAACTAGCGGGAATTTGGGCACCGGGGAGCTGTTTTTT. Translating gives CASSRTSGNLGTGELFF.

This clonotype was seen more than once but under ten times. The J gene is TRBJ2-1, the V gene TRBV29-1, with D perhaps matching TRBD1 (6 bases). Germline CDR1 SQVTM, CDR2 ANQGSEA. The CDR3 runs 14 residues. V was pared by 1 base and J by 4 bases, with 11 bases between. The CDR3 coding sequence is TGCAGCGTTGAAGCCCCAGGACAGTACAATGAGCAGTTCTTC. Protein sequence: CSVEAPGQYNEQFF.

Comment on this clonotype: Lacking the conserved final phenylalanine or tryptophan, this CDR3 likely reflects a read error. It is unclear where the CDR3 begins or ends on the DNA, so no DNA is shown, and the CDR3 is as TCRdb lists it. V gene TRBV6-6 combines with J gene TRBJ1-2. The CDR3 adds up to 11 amino acids, both ends counted. Germline V gene data show CDR1 as MNHNY and CDR2 as SVGAGI (reference sequence). The CDR3 reads CASSLSPSYSC.

This clonotype was seen repeatedly, ten times or more. V is TRBV7-8 and J is TRBJ2-5; a possible D gene is TRBD2 (6 bases). The CDR3 contains 15 residues. Germline V CDR1 and CDR2: SGHVS, FQNEAQ. V lost 0 bases, J lost 6 bases, and 14 bases lay in between. DNA for the CDR3: TGTGCCAGCAGCTTAGCAGAGGCGGGGCCGCAGACCCAGTACTTC. It translates to CASSLAEAGPQTQYF. Full variable domain (outside the CDR3, taken from reference TRBV7-8 and TRBJ2-5): GAGVSQSPRYKVAKRGQDVALRCDPISGHVSLFWYQQALGQGPEFLTYFQNEAQLDKSGLPSDRFFAERPEGSVSTLKIQRTQQEDSAVYLCASSLAEAGPQTQYFGPGTRLLVL.

In its sample, this clonotype was seen many times. The gene calls are TRBV7-3 and TRBJ1-1, with 7 bases fitting TRBD1. CDR3 size: 14 residues. The germline V gene encodes CDR1 SGHTA and CDR2 FQGTGA. V shed 4 bases, J shed 4 bases, and the junction held 6 bases outside the gene matches. CDR3 protein: CASSSRGSATEAFF. CDR3 nucleotide sequence: TGTGCCAGCAGCTCCAGGGGGTCGGCCACTGAAGCTTTCTTT.

The chain couples TRBV6-8 to TRBJ2-2; D possibly uses TRBD1 or TRBD2 (5 bases each). CDR3 size: 15 residues. Germline CDR1 is MNHGY and CDR2 is SAAAGT. Deletions cut 0 bases from V and 3 bases from J, with 8 bases between. The CDR3 DNA reads as TGTGCCAGCAGTTACTCCGGGACGGACACCGGGGAGCTGTTTTTT. It specifies CASSYSGTDTGELFF.

This clonotype has a handful of counts. This chain links TRBV19 with TRBJ1-1; no clear D gene. V gave up 6 bases and J gave up 5 bases, with 7 bases separating them. Germline V CDR1 and CDR2: LNHDA, SQIVND (reference sequence). The length of the CDR3 is 11 residues. In DNA form, the CDR3 reads TGTGCCAGTAGCTCGAGGACTGAAGCTTTCTTT. Amino acid sequence: CASSSRTEAFF. Filled out from reference TRBV19 and TRBJ1-1, the complete variable domain reads DGGITQSPKYLFRKEGQNVTLSCEQNLNHDAMYWYRQDPGQGLRLIYYSQIVNDFQKGDIAEGYSVSREKKESFPLTVTSAQKNPTAFYLCASSSRTEAFFGQGTRLTVV.

This clonotype was recorded a few times. This chain uses TRBV6-2 or TRBV6-3 with TRBJ2-1; 11 nucleotides line up with TRBD2. This CDR3 comprises 17 residues. Germline V gene lookup returns CDR1 MNHEY and CDR2 SVGEGT. Trimming at V came to 6 bases and at J to 6 bases, leaving 13 bases not matched to a gene. CDR3 DNA: TGTGCCAGCAGCGGATTCGCTAGCGGGGGGCGGCTCAATGAGCAGTTCTTC. Residues: CASSGFASGGRLNEQFF.